One and the same sample provided the 3 T cell receptor beta chains below, sequenced in a study of blood T cell repertoires in COVID-19. Assay: immunoSEQ multiplex PCR; the TCRdb copy retains only in-frame clones and omits some. The sample lists 140,000 to 150,000 clones; around four fifths were seen once. Source material: peripheral blood. The receptors here all came from a woman aged 40 to 50 with active or convalescent COVID-19.

This clone was detected once. The genes are TRBV7-9 and TRBJ2-6; 9 positions agree with TRBD1. CDR3 length: 16 amino acids. V was clipped by 4 bases and J by 2 bases; unmatched bases: 3. The germline V gene encodes CDR1 SEHNR and CDR2 FQNEAQ (reference sequence). CDR3 loop: CASSSQGATGANVLTF. DNA of the CDR3: TGTGCCAGCAGCTCACAGGGGGCGACTGGGGCCAACGTCCTGACTTTC.

The genes are TRBV13 and TRBJ1-1, with 7 bases identical to TRBD1. CDR1 PRHDT and CDR2 FYEKMQ come from the germline V gene (reference sequence). This CDR3 is built from 15 residues. V trimming: 3 bases; J trimming: 0 bases; junction bases outside the gene matches: 4. CDR3 in DNA: TGTGCCAGCAGCTTGACAGGGAACATGAACACTGAAGCTTTCTTT. This sequence encodes CASSLTGNMNTEAFF.

The V call is TRBV6-2 or TRBV6-3, the J call TRBJ2-7; 8 nucleotides match TRBD1. This CDR3 has 17 amino acids. V dropped 1 base and J dropped 6; count of bases not matched to a gene: 14. Germline V gene sequence: CDR1 MNHEY, CDR2 SVGEGT. CDR3 region: CASSYLIHSGQGGEQYF. The CDR3 DNA is TGTGCCAGCAGTTACTTAATACATTCCGGACAGGGAGGCGAGCAGTACTTC.